Following are 3 T cell receptor beta chains from one sample sequenced in a study of T cells in Graves' hyperthyroidism and ophthalmopathy. Regions amplified from RNA transcripts were the TCR beta CDR3 regions. TCR CDR3 underwent first-round RT-PCR with the HTBI primer set. TCRdb ran MiXCR on the multiplex PCR reads and lists one entry per CDR3 protein. The repertoire holds 200,000 to 250,000 distinct CDR3 sequences, with less than 20% as singletons. The sequenced material came from blood. The origin of the receptors is a woman under 30 with Graves' ophthalmopathy.

In this sample, this clonotype turned up many times. The chain joins TRBV27 to TRBJ1-4; 8 positions match TRBD1. Germline V gives CDR1 MNHEY, CDR2 SMNVEV (reference sequence). This CDR3 has 15 residues. V was clipped by 7 bases and J by 7 bases; unmatched bases: 11. The DNA of the CDR3 is TGTGCCAGCACTCCACAAGGACAGGGCGGTGAAAAACTGTTTTTT. It is translated as CASTPQGQGGEKLFF.

This chain connects TRBV19 to TRBJ1-6, with TRBD1 as a possible D gene (5 bases). There are 15 residues in the CDR3. Trimming cost V 6 bases and J 3 bases, with 12 bases left between them. The germline gives CDR1 LNHDA, CDR2 SQIVND (reference sequence). The DNA of the CDR3 is TGTGCCAGTAGAAGGGGAGGAAACTATAATTCACCCCTCCACTTT. It is translated as CASRRGGNYNSPLHF.

On this clonotype: The junction does not match germline at one end; this may be a read error. V is TRBV4-1 and J is TRBJ1-2; D not certain. Looked up from germline, CDR1 is MGHRA and CDR2 is YSYEKL. The CDR3 is made up of 12 amino acids. The CDR3 coding sequence is TGCGCCAGCAGCCAAACGGGTTATGACTACACCTTC. Translating it yields CASSQTGYDYTF.